Listed below are T cell receptor beta chains from one sample, sequenced in a study of cytomegalovirus exposure and HLA in healthy donors. Profiled with immunoSEQ multiplex PCR; TCRdb holds only in-frame clones, not every one. In the table there are around 130,000 clones, over 75% of which are singletons. The specimen was PBMCs. These receptors were taken from a woman in her 40s in good health and CMV-seronegative. Each CDR3 is given with its conserved first and last residue.

v_gene: TRBV2
CDR3aa: CASHRYSYNEQFF

v_gene: TRBV27
CDR3aa: CASRWDRDTRSYTF

v_gene: TRBV9
CDR3aa: CASSPGTVSSYNEQFF

v_gene: TRBV10-3
CDR3aa: CAISEGLTGLAGRETQYF

v_gene: TRBV27
CDR3aa: CASTEREYNEQFF

v_gene: TRBV5-1
CDR3aa: CASSPGTGTDTQYF

v_gene: TRBV6-4
CDR3aa: CASSVGSGAYNEQFF

v_gene: TRBV5-1
CDR3aa: CASSLEGSTYNEQFF

v_gene: TRBV13
CDR3aa: CASSSRKPYLDTQYF

v_gene: TRBV30
CDR3aa: CAWSEAWTSGGGWGTFSYNEQFF

v_gene: TRBV7-6
CDR3aa: CASSFVRGSSGTGELFF

v_gene: TRBV27
CDR3aa: CASTPDLAGTAEQYF

v_gene: TRBV29-1
CDR3aa: CSVGEQAVYEQYF

v_gene: TRBV10-3
CDR3aa: CAISENGLLYGYTF

v_gene: TRBV19
CDR3aa: CASSIQAGEGTDTQYF

v_gene: TRBV6-5
CDR3aa: CASSYSIRNGYTF

v_gene: TRBV21-1
CDR3aa: CASSKGMAGVCEQFF

v_gene: TRBV4-2
CDR3aa: CASSQESAGNPGELFF

v_gene: TRBV4-2
CDR3aa: CASSHNYGGQAGNTIYF

v_gene: TRBV7-9
CDR3aa: CSSSSGTGNEKLFF

v_gene: TRBV2
CDR3aa: CASSEGGDIQYF

v_gene: TRBV5-1
CDR3aa: CASSWTSGYEQYF

v_gene: TRBV6-6
CDR3aa: CASNVGENTEAFF

v_gene: TRBV2
CDR3aa: CASNRGVRDGYTF

v_gene: TRBV5-5
CDR3aa: CASSLDTGVSGAEQYF

v_gene: TRBV4-3
CDR3aa: CASSLLLSTVNNYGYTF

v_gene: TRBV27
CDR3aa: CASSQGRLGQNEQFF

v_gene: TRBV4-3
CDR3aa: CASSQIFRGASGLDNYGYTF

v_gene: TRBV5-4
CDR3aa: CASSWTASTDTQYF

v_gene: TRBV27
CDR3aa: CASSLREIGEKLFF